The clone carrying this T cell receptor beta chain is categorized as medium-sized. A junction boundary mismatches the germline segment, possibly from a read error. The data are from a study of metastatic and nonmetastatic thyroid tumors. Study-level information: A comparison of repertoires was made across blood and tumor or nodule tissue from malignant and benign thyroid patients.

Each patient went into thyroid surgery without having received any treatment. MiXCR reprocessed the PCR reads for TCRdb. The sample lists around 17,000 clones; roughly an eighth were seen once. Germline-derived CDR1 and CDR2 are LGHNA and YSLEER. CDR3 length: 16 residues. The sample taken for sequencing was tumor tissue. The receptor was derived from a female donor with papillary thyroid cancer or a benign thyroid nodule (not recorded which). Some clones in this sample may be carry-over from other donors' samples. The V and J genes are TRBV4-3 and TRBJ1-6; D perhaps matches TRBD1 (5 bases). The CDR3 sequence is CASSQDGQPYNSPLHF. CDR3 DNA: TGCGCCAGCAGCCAAGATGGACAACCCTACAATTCACCCCTCCACTTT.